These 20 T cell receptor beta chains were all obtained from the same sample, sequenced in a study of T cells in Graves' hyperthyroidism and ophthalmopathy. RNA transcripts served as the template for amplifying TCR beta CDR3 regions. The HTBI primer set drove a first-round RT-PCR of the TCR CDR3. TCRdb re-analysed the multiplex PCR reads in MiXCR, keeping a single row per CDR3 protein. The sample lists about 640,000 distinct CDR3 sequences, around 20% seen once, with around a third in the top ten. The sample comprised blood. All receptors come from a man between 25 and 39 years old with Graves' ophthalmopathy.

This clonotype appeared a few times. The rearrangement links TRBV7-9 to TRBJ2-7; 7 bases match TRBD2. The J segment lost 1 base and the V segment lost 5 bases, leaving 11 bases of the junction unmatched. CDR3 length: 16 residues. Germline CDR1 and CDR2: SEHNR and FQNEAQ (reference sequence). DNA for the CDR3: TGTGCCAGCAGCCAAAAGGCGGGGGACTTATCCTACGAGCAGTACTTC. It translates to CASSQKAGDLSYEQYF.

The sample holds a few counts of this clonotype. The chain employs TRBV5-1 and TRBJ2-1; D is possibly TRBD2 (6 bases). The V end lost 6 bases, the J end lost 6 bases, and 25 bases lay between the germline ends. The CDR3 covers 17 residues. Germline CDR1 and CDR2: SGHRS and YFSETQ. CDR3 coding DNA: TGCGCCAGCACCCTTGCTCTATCCCGGAGGGGAATCAATGAGCAGTTCTTC. Translating gives CASTLALSRRGINEQFF.

The V call is TRBV2, the J call TRBJ1-5; tentatively, D is TRBD1 (5 bases). The CDR3 is 15 amino acids. The germline gives CDR1 SNHLY, CDR2 FYNNEI. Trimming removed 3 bases from V and 3 bases from J, with 12 bases in between. The CDR3 DNA follows: TGTGCCAGCAGTGACGCTGGGACCACCAATCAGCCCCAGCATTTT. This translates into CASSDAGTTNQPQHF. Drawing the rest from reference TRBV2 and TRBJ1-5, the complete variable domain is EPEVTQTPSHQVTQMGQEVILRCVPISNHLYFYWYRQILGQKVEFLVSFYNNEISEKSEIFDDQFSVERPDGSNFTLKIRSTKLEDSAMYFCASSDAGTTNQPQHFGDGTRLSIL.

The J gene is TRBJ1-1, the V gene TRBV30; possibly TRBD1 for D (5 bases). The CDR3 runs to 12 residues. Germline V gene lookup returns CDR1 GTSNPN and CDR2 SVGIG (reference sequence). Trimming removed 4 bases from V and 7 bases from J, with 13 bases in between. The CDR3 sequence is CAWIGGVDEAFF. Here the CDR3 DNA reads TGTGCCTGGATCGGGGGAGTGGATGAAGCTTTCTTT.

This clonotype was observed at least ten times. The rearrangement joins TRBV10-1 to TRBJ2-1; the match to TRBD1 covers 8 bases. Trimming removed 5 bases from V and 15 bases from J; junction bases left unmatched: 9. This CDR3 contains 12 residues. Germline V gene lookup returns CDR1 WNHNN and CDR2 SYGVQD (reference sequence). CDR3 sequence: CASSLDRGARFF. As DNA, the CDR3 is TGCGCCAGCAGTCTAGACAGGGGCGCGCGGTTCTTC.

This clonotype was seen ten or more times. This chain joins TRBV28 and TRBJ1-2; perhaps TRBD1 as D (5 bases). CDR3 length: 14 residues. V was pared by 0 bases and J by 1 base, with 6 bases between. The germline gives CDR1 MDHEN, CDR2 SYDVKM. In DNA form, the CDR3 reads TGTGCCAGCAGTTTATGGGGGGATAACTATGGCTACACCTTC. Protein: CASSLWGDNYGYTF.

The V call is TRBV20-1, the J call TRBJ2-7, with 13 bases fitting TRBD2. The CDR3 is 16 residues long. V dropped 2 bases and J dropped 6; count of bases not matched to a gene: 10. Germline V gives CDR1 DFQATT, CDR2 SNEGSKA (reference sequence). CDR3 loop: CSARPPGLAGVSEQYF. CDR3 DNA: TGCAGTGCTAGACCCCCAGGACTAGCGGGAGTCTCCGAGCAGTACTTC.

The chain employs TRBV5-1 and TRBJ2-7, with 7 bases that match TRBD2. The junction had 16 bases not matched to a gene; V was cut back by 3 bases and J by 1 base. CDR1 and CDR2 from the germline V gene are SGHRS and YFSETQ. CDR3 size: 18 residues. The CDR3 DNA sequence: TGCGCCAGCAGCTCGACCGGGATTGGGGGAGGGTTGTCCTACGAGCAGTACTTC. It codes for CASSSTGIGGGLSYEQYF. Using reference TRBV5-1 and TRBJ2-7 for the parts outside the CDR3, the full variable domain is KAGVTQTPRYLIKTRGQQVTLSCSPISGHRSVSWYQQTPGQGLQFLFEYFSETQRNKGNFPGRFSGRQFSNSRSEMNVSTLELGDSALYLCASSSTGIGGGLSYEQYFGPGTRLTVT.

This clonotype was counted ten times or more. The DNA for the CDR3 is TGTGCCAGCAGTTTGGCCGGGGGAGGCAATCAGCCCCAGCATTTT. Its translation is CASSLAGGGNQPQHF. J is TRBJ1-5 and V is TRBV28; possibly TRBD1 for D (5 bases). V lost 3 bases to trimming and J lost 2 bases, with 11 bases between them. Germline-derived CDR1 and CDR2 are MDHEN and SYDVKM. This CDR3 comprises 15 residues.

V usage is TRBV5-1 and J usage is TRBJ2-2; 12 positions agree with TRBD2. V lost 6 bases to trimming and J lost 3 bases; unmatched junction nucleotides: 3. CDR3 length: 15 amino acids. Looked up from germline, CDR1 is SGHRS and CDR2 is YFSETQ. In nucleotides, the CDR3 is TGCGCCAGCAAGACTAGCGGGAGAGACACCGGGGAGCTGTTTTTT. Translation: CASKTSGRDTGELFF. The full variable domain, with the rest looked up from reference TRBV5-1 and TRBJ2-2, is KAGVTQTPRYLIKTRGQQVTLSCSPISGHRSVSWYQQTPGQGLQFLFEYFSETQRNKGNFPGRFSGRQFSNSRSEMNVSTLELGDSALYLCASKTSGRDTGELFFGEGSRLTVL.

The V call is TRBV4-2, the J call TRBJ2-6; D might be TRBD1 (6 bases). The CDR3 is 15 residues long. V was cut by 7 bases and J by 3 bases, with 13 bases left in between. Germline V gives CDR1 LGHNA, CDR2 YNFKEQ. This CDR3 reads CASTQGQFGANVLTF. In DNA form, the CDR3 reads TGTGCCAGCACTCAAGGACAGTTTGGGGCCAACGTCCTGACTTTC.

This clonotype occurred a few times. This chain links TRBV5-6 with TRBJ2-7; D perhaps matches TRBD2 (5 bases). V lost 3 bases to trimming and J lost 7 bases, with 17 bases between them. The germline V gene encodes CDR1 SGHDT and CDR2 YYEEEE. CDR3 length: 14 residues. CDR3: CASSSDPGVYEQYF. The CDR3 DNA reads TGTGCCAGCAGCTCGGACCCCGGGGTATATGAGCAGTACTTC.

This clonotype was detected ten times or more. The chain recombines TRBV11-2 with TRBJ2-3; TRBD2 matches at 7 bases. This CDR3 is 14 amino acids long. The trim removed 3 bases at V and 2 bases at J, leaving 2 bases unmatched. CDR1 SGHAT and CDR2 FQNNGV come from the germline V gene. The CDR3 sequence: CASSFTSVTDTQYF. CDR3 coding DNA: TGTGCCAGCAGCTTCACTAGCGTCACAGATACGCAGTATTTT. Together with reference TRBV11-2 and TRBJ2-3, the CDR3 gives the full variable domain: EAGVAQSPRYKIIEKRQSVAFWCNPISGHATLYWYQQILGQGPKLLIQFQNNGVVDDSQLPKDRFSAERLKGVDSTLKIQPAKLEDSAVYLCASSFTSVTDTQYFGPGTRLTVL.

The chain carries TRBV27 and TRBJ2-7; unclear D gene. In germline, CDR1 is MNHEY, CDR2 SMNVEV (reference sequence). The CDR3 is made up of 18 amino acids. Trimming shortened V by 3 bases and J by 1 base, and 22 bases separated the two germline ends. CDR3 nucleotides: TGTGCCAGCAGTTTCCCAATGTCCGTAGCTCGCGAATCCTACGAGCAGTACTTC. Protein: CASSFPMSVARESYEQYF.

The chain links TRBV24-1 to TRBJ2-3; weak D call: TRBD1 (6 bases). Germline lookup yields CDR1 KGHDR and CDR2 SFDVKD. CDR3 length equals 15 residues. The germline V and J ends were trimmed by 7 bases and 0 bases, with 13 bases remaining between them. In nucleotides, the CDR3 is TGTGCCACCAGGGACAGTTCCGCTAGCACAGATACGCAGTATTTT. Protein sequence: CATRDSSASTDTQYF.

This clonotype was detected only a few times. The V gene is TRBV7-2, the J gene TRBJ1-4, with D maybe TRBD1 (6 bases). This CDR3 is 15 amino acids long. V shed 5 bases and J shed 7 bases, with 17 bases lying between them. CDR1 is SGHTA and CDR2 is FQGNSA in the germline V gene. The CDR3: CASSPGGVWGEKLFF. The CDR3 DNA sequence: TGTGCCAGCAGCCCCGGGGGCGTTTGGGGTGAAAAACTGTTTTTT.

The CDR3 loop is CATTGAGGAYNEQFF. The DNA for the CDR3 is TGTGCCACCACCGGGGCGGGAGGGGCCTACAATGAGCAGTTCTTC. This chain connects TRBV2 to TRBJ2-1; 9 positions match TRBD2. Germline assignment: CDR1 SNHLY and CDR2 FYNNEI. This CDR3 comprises 15 residues. The junction had 9 bases not matched to a gene; V was cut back by 10 bases and J by 2 bases.

The genes are TRBV19 and TRBJ2-3; the D gene is possibly TRBD1 (6 bases). From germline, CDR1 is LNHDA and CDR2 SQIVND (reference sequence). V was clipped by 3 bases and J by 4 bases, with 8 bases between them. This CDR3 is 13 amino acids long. The CDR3 loop is CASSMGQPDTQYF. For the CDR3, the DNA is TGTGCCAGTAGTATGGGACAACCAGATACGCAGTATTTT.

The chain uses TRBV7-2 and TRBJ2-7; TRBD2 agrees at 9 bases. Looked up from germline, CDR1 is SGHTA and CDR2 is FQGNSA. J lost 7 bases, V lost 5 bases, and 15 bases had no gene match. The CDR3 sequence is 16 residues long. CDR3 sequence reads: CASSPSGAGGWQEQYF. The CDR3 DNA reads as TGTGCCAGCAGCCCATCGGGGGCGGGGGGGTGGCAAGAGCAGTACTTC.

The genes are TRBV20-1 and TRBJ2-1; 10 bases are shared with TRBD1. V shed 2 bases and J 8 bases; nucleotides not matched to a gene: 9. The V gene's germline CDR1 is DFQATT and CDR2 SNEGSKA (reference sequence). This CDR3 region has 15 residues. The CDR3 bases are TGCAGTGCTAGACCTCCGGGACAGGGGACCCATGAGCAGTTCTTC. It encodes CSARPPGQGTHEQFF.